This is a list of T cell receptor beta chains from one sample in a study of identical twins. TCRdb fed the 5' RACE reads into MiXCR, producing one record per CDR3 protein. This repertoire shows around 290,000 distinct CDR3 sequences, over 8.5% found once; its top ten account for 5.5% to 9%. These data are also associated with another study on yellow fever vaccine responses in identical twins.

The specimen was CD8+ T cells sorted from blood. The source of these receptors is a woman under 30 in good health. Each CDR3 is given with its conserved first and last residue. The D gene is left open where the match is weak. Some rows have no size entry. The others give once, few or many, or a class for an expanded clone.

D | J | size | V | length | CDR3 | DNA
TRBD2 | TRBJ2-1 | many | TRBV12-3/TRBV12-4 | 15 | CASRTGLAGGGEQFF | TGTGCCAGCAGGACGGGACTAGCGGGGGGGGGTGAGCAGTTCTTC
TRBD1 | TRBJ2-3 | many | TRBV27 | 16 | CASTLRAQGVADTQYF | TGTGCCAGCACCCTCCGGGCACAGGGGGTAGCAGATACGCAGTATTTT
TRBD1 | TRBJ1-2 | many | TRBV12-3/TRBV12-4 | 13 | CASIPTGPYGYTF | TGTGCCAGCATTCCGACAGGGCCCTATGGCTACACCTTC
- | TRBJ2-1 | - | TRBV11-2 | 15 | CASSLVGVTDNEQFF | TGTGCCAGCAGCTTAGTAGGGGTTACGGACAATGAGCAGTTCTTC
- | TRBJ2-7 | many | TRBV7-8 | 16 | CASSLAGRYPLEEQYF | TGTGCCAGCAGCTTAGCGGGGAGGTACCCCTTAGAGGAGCAGTACTTC
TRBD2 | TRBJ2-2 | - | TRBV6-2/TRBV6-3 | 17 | CASSYSLAGESTGELFF | TGTGCCAGCAGTTACTCGCTAGCGGGAGAATCGACCGGGGAGCTGTTTTTT
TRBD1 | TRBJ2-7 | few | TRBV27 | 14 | CASSLTGVAYEQYF | TGTGCCAGCAGTCTGACAGGGGTGGCCTACGAGCAGTACTTC
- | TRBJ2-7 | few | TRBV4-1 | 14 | CASSQVGDVYEQYF | TGCGCCAGCAGCCAAGTAGGCGACGTCTACGAGCAGTACTTC
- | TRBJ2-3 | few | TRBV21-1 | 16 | CASSKVNRPLADTQYF | TGTGCCAGCAGCAAAGTAAACAGGCCTTTGGCAGATACGCAGTATTTT
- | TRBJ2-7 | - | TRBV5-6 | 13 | CASRTPSSYEQYF | TGTGCCAGCAGGACACCCTCGTCCTACGAGCAGTACTTC
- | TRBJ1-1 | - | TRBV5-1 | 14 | CASSLSGEGTEAFF | TGCGCCAGCAGCTTATCAGGGGAGGGAACTGAAGCTTTCTTT
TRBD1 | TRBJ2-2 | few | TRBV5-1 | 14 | CASSWGQGAGELFF | TGCGCCAGCAGCTGGGGACAGGGGGCCGGGGAGCTGTTTTTT
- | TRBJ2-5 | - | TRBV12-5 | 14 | CASGLQGAAETQYF | TGTGCTAGTGGTTTGCAGGGCGCGGCGGAGACCCAGTACTTC
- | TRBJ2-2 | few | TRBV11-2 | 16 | CASSLVGQLLTGELFF | TGTGCCAGCAGCTTAGTTGGACAACTACTAACCGGGGAGCTGTTTTTT
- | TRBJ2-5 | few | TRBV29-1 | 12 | CSAGRTLMAQYF | TGCAGCGCCGGCAGGACCTTAATGGCCCAGTACTTC
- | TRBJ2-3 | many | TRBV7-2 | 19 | CASSLAEGAVGEVRDTQYF | TGTGCCAGCAGCTTAGCGGAGGGTGCGGTGGGAGAGGTGAGAGATACGCAGTATTTT
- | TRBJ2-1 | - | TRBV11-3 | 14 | CASSLVAGRGEQFF | TGTGCCAGCAGCTTAGTTGCAGGGCGGGGTGAGCAGTTCTTC
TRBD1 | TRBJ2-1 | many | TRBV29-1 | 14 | CSVDFLDRNNEQFF | TGCAGCGTTGATTTTTTGGACAGGAACAATGAGCAGTTCTTC
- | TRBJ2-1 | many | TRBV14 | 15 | CASSQAGSSYNEQFF | TGTGCCAGCAGCCAAGCAGGAAGCTCCTACAATGAGCAGTTCTTC
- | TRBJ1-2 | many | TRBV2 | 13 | CASSDGAMGGYTF | TGTGCCAGCAGTGATGGGGCGATGGGTGGCTACACCTTC
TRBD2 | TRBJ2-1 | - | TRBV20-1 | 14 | CSARGGGAYNEQFF | TGCAGTGCCCGCGGGGGGGGGGCTTACAATGAGCAGTTCTTC
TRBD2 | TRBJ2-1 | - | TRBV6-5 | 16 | CASSYQTSGGYNEQFF | TGTGCCAGCAGTTACCAGACTAGCGGGGGGTACAATGAGCAGTTCTTC
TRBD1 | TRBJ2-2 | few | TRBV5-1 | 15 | CASSRARGRSGELFF | TGCGCCAGCAGCCGCGCAAGGGGGCGATCCGGGGAGCTGTTTTTT
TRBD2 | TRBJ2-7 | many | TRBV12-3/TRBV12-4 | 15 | CASSFPSGGVYEQYF | TGTGCCAGCAGTTTCCCTAGCGGGGGGGTCTACGAGCAGTACTTC
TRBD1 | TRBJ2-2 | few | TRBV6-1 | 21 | CASSQDRQGATEQSNTGELFF | TGTGCCAGCAGTCAAGATCGACAGGGGGCTACCGAGCAATCGAACACCGGGGAGCTGTTTTTT
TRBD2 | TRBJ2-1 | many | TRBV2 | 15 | CASSGLAGDYNEQFF | TGTGCCAGCAGTGGACTAGCGGGGGATTACAATGAGCAGTTCTTC
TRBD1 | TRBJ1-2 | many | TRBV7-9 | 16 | CASSQAPTGSSYGYTF | TGTGCCAGCAGCCAAGCACCGACAGGGAGCTCCTATGGCTACACCTTC
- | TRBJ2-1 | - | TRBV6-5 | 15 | CASSFLETADNEQFF | TGTGCCAGCAGTTTCCTCGAGACAGCTGACAATGAGCAGTTCTTC
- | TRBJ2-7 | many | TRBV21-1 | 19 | CASSKGHSGRQGGVYEQYF | TGTGCCAGCAGCAAAGGGCATTCAGGGAGGCAGGGAGGAGTCTACGAGCAGTACTTC